This TCR beta chain was documented in a study of shared clonotypes between healthy human individuals. Sequencing used immunoSEQ multiplex PCR; TCRdb keeps in-frame clones, though not all of them. This table holds some 530,000 clones, 70% to 85% found once. The CDR3 has 15 amino acids. Germline CDR1 reads SGHAT; CDR2 reads FQNNGV. V was cut by 5 bases and J by 0 bases, with 14 bases left in between. This sequence originates from a middle-aged woman in good health. Some clones in this sample may be carry-over from other donors' samples. Material: PBMCs. The chain uses TRBV11-2 and TRBJ2-7, with D unresolved. Here the CDR3 DNA reads TGTGCCAGCAGCCAAGCGCTAACTCTCTCCTACGAGCAGTACTTC. This translates into CASSQALTLSYEQYF.